The sequence of this T cell receptor beta chain was determined in a study of blood T cell repertoires in COVID-19 (dated by TCRdb to the early 2020s). Study-level background: Collaborator samples came from the United States, Italy and Spain and covered acute and convalescent phases of COVID-19. Where HLA class I and class II types were available, the types were taken from metadata supplied by the sample provider, not from assay-based typing. Deeply sampled blood TCRbeta repertoires from subjects exposed to, actively infected with, or recovered from COVID-19 were included in the dataset. The material from the prospective study consisted of cDNA or gDNA derived from T cells, B-cell-depleted T cells, or PBMCs. The repertoires were made available in a free public database intended to serve as a resource for research on the immune response to SARS-CoV-2. Nearly every sample came with metadata listing a de-identified subject ID, COVID-19 status, age in years and sex. The samples were drawn from the first 160 participants of the ongoing ImmuneRACE study and from 1,200 or so subjects provided by 6 global collaborators.

Paper-wide results and their limitations: The quantity of clinical and demographic metadata differed by source and by participant and was supplied without curation.

In Seattle, one collaborating source enrolled patients while the infection was active and tracked those patients longitudinally over the course of disease. Whole blood was collected in K2EDTA tubes by collaborating institutions according to the institutions' own protocols. Collaborator samples were shipped for TCRbeta analysis as frozen whole blood, isolated PBMCs, or DNA extracted from either sample type. The CDR3 covers 15 residues, taking in both the cysteine and the phenylalanine. The only DNA kept is the CDR3, 45 bases in frame from the first base. For CDR1 and CDR2, the germline V gene (reference sequence) lists SGHKS and YYEKEE. Relative to germline, V is 3 bases shorter and J is 7 bases shorter, with 20 bases between their ends. The immunoSEQ Assay, a bias-controlled multiplex PCR, was used to amplify TCRbeta CDR3 regions from genomic DNA. From the authors' description of their analysis: Nucleated cell counts per sample were estimated from amplification of reference gene primers within the assay. To quantify the absolute abundance of each unique TCRbeta CDR3 rearrangement, sequence reads were collapsed and filtered. Productive Simpson clonality was computed per sample as the square root of Simpson's diversity index over productive rearrangements. TCRdb provides this immuneACCESS table in a form limited to in-frame rearrangements. Some clones are lacking; in checked studies, under half of them reflect an unresolved V gene, and why the rest are absent is not known. The V and J calls and clone size are taken from that table; D and trimming were inferred from the DNA. In this sample the table shows fewer than 250,000 clones, 90% to 95% of which occur a single time. The ten largest clones represent about 0.8% of the sample.

A remark on this clone: Its antigen remains unidentified. No base quality information exists; no much larger clone differs at one position.

This TCR was sampled from a man in his 60s with COVID-19, enrolled during active disease. The chain joins TRBV5-5 to TRBJ2-7; the D gene is not confidently resolved. Sequencing was done on a sample of peripheral blood. DNA sequence: TGTGCCAGCAGCTCGGGTAGTAGGCTCTCGAGGGAGCAGTACTTC. It translates to CASSSGSRLSREQYF. Beyond the CDR3, the reference TRBV5-5 and TRBJ2-7 genes provide the residues; the full variable domain reads: DAGVTQSPTHLIKTRGQQVTLRCSPISGHKSVSWYQQVLGQGPQFIFQYYEKEERGRGNFPDRFSARQFPNYSSELNVNALLLGDSALYLCASSSGSRLSREQYFGPGTRLTVT.